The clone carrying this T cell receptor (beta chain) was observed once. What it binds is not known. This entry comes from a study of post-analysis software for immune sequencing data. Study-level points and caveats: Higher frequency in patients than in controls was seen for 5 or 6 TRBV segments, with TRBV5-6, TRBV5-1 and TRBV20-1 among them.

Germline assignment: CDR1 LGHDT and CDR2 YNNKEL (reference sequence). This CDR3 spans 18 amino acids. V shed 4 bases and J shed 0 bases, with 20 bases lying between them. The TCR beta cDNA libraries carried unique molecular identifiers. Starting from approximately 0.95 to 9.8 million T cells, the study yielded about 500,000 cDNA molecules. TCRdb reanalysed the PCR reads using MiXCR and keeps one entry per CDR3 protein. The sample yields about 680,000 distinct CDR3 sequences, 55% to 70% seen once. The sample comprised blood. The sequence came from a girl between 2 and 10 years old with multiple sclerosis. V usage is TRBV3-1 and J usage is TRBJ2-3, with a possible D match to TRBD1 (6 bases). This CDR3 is CASSRYVRGKGSTDTQYF. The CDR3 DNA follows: TGTGCCAGCAGCCGCTACGTGAGGGGGAAGGGAAGCACAGATACGCAGTATTTT.